Following are 32 T cell receptor beta chains from one sample sequenced in a study of T cell clonality in common variable immunodeficiency. The table came from immunoSEQ multiplex PCR; TCRdb's copy has only in-frame clones and leaves some out. The data show more than 65,000 clones, with none appearing a single time. Sequencing was done on a sample of peripheral blood mononuclear cells. These receptors were obtained from a person aged 18 to 69 in good health.

This clone was detected ten times or more. The read gets to within 3 residues of the CDR3 end, and the germline J gene fills in the rest. The chain joins TRBV5-1 to TRBJ1-3; no clear D. The germline gives CDR1 SGHRS, CDR2 YFSETQ. Trimming removed 2 bases at V and 3 bases at J, with 18 bases between. The length of the CDR3 is 17 residues. Incomplete CDR3 DNA: TGCGCCAGCAGCTTTTCCGCCCGGAATGCGGGTGGAAACACC. Translating gives CASSFSARNAGGNT. The CDR3 in its entirety is CASSFSARNAGGNTIYF.

Note on this clone: The CDR3 end lies 3 residues beyond the end of the read and is filled in from the germline J gene. The chain has TRBV19 and TRBJ1-2; D possibly corresponds to TRBD1 (5 bases). The length of the CDR3 is 14 residues. Germline CDR1 reads LNHDA; CDR2 reads SQIVND (reference sequence). Trimming pared 9 bases from V and 7 bases from J, leaving 21 bases between. CDR3 DNA, as far as it was read: TGTGCCAGCCAGTACGCGGGGGGACTTTCTGGC. It encodes CASQYAGGLSG. The CDR3 in full is CASQYAGGLSGYTF.

The sample holds many counts of this clone. The read ends 3 residues before the CDR3 terminus; that terminus is restored from the germline J gene. The chain links TRBV19 to TRBJ2-1; 7 bases are shared with TRBD1. The germline V gene has CDR1 LNHDA and CDR2 SQIVND (reference sequence). V was clipped by 4 bases and J by 0 bases; unmatched bases: 6. The CDR3 loop spans 16 amino acids. CDR3 region: CASSTRDSSSYNEQFF. The CDR3 bases that were read are TGTGCCAGTAGTACGAGGGACAGTAGCTCCTACAATGAG.

Ten or more counts support this clone. The read is 3 residues too short to cover the CDR3 end, so that end is filled in from the germline J gene. The chain employs TRBV5-4 and TRBJ2-2, with D tentatively TRBD1 (5 bases). The CDR3 is 15 residues long. The V gene lost 3 bases and the J gene lost 0 bases, with 9 bases spanning the gap. Germline CDR1 SGHNT, CDR2 YYREEE (reference sequence). The covered CDR3 bases are TGTGCCAGCAGCTCAGACAGAACGAACACCGGGGAG. This sequence encodes CASSSDRTNTGE. The full CDR3 protein reads CASSSDRTNTGELFF.

This clone has a count of ten or more. Sequencing ends 3 residues short of the CDR3 end; the germline J gene provides the rest. This chain uses TRBV29-1 with TRBJ2-1; 7 bases match TRBD2. Germline V gene data show CDR1 as SQVTM and CDR2 as ANQGSEA. V lost 3 bases and J lost 2; bases outside the gene matches: 4. This CDR3 contains 14 residues. The CDR3 loop reads CSVEASGTYNEQFF. Incomplete CDR3 DNA: TGCAGCGTTGAGGCTAGCGGAACCTACAATGAG.

This clone was seen many times. The read is 3 residues too short to cover the CDR3 end, so that end is filled in from the germline J gene. The chain carries TRBV20-1 and TRBJ2-2; a possible D gene is TRBD1 (6 bases). CDR3 size: 16 residues. The V end lost 0 bases, the J end lost 1 base, and 12 bases lay between the germline ends. Germline V CDR1 and CDR2: DFQATT, SNEGSKA (reference sequence). CDR3: CSARDEVQGNTGELFF. The CDR3 bases that were read are TGCAGTGCTAGAGATGAGGTACAGGGGAACACCGGGGAG.

To note about this clone: The missing CDR3 end, 3 residues past where the read stops, is filled in from the germline J gene. This chain joins TRBV27 and TRBJ2-7, with TRBD1 identical over 10 bases. Germline CDR1 MNHEY, CDR2 SMNVEV (reference sequence). V shed 3 bases and J 0 bases; nucleotides not matched to a gene: 5. The CDR3 has 16 amino acids. The CDR3 DNA, read in part, is TGTGCCAGCAGTTTCCTGACAGGGGGCGACTCCTACGAG. It is translated as CASSFLTGGDSYE. The complete CDR3 protein is CASSFLTGGDSYEQYF.

The table lists this clone with many counts. The CDR3 end lies 3 residues beyond the end of the read and is filled in from the germline J gene. The chain combines TRBV19 with TRBJ2-7, with D possibly being TRBD2 (5 bases). This CDR3 is 14 amino acids long. The V end lost 3 bases, the J end lost 1 base, and 10 bases lay between the germline ends. CDR1 and CDR2 (germline): LNHDA, SQIVND (reference sequence). The CDR3 loop reads CASSMRADSYEQYF. The sequenced part of the CDR3 DNA is TGTGCCAGTAGTATGAGGGCAGATTCCTACGAG.

This clone appeared many times. The CDR3 end falls 3 residues outside the read, so it is completed with the germline J gene. This same CDR3 is encoded by further DNA sequences in the sample. The chain joins TRBV19 to TRBJ2-3; 11 bases fit TRBD2. The CDR3 totals 15 residues. The V and J ends lost 4 bases and 4 bases, in that order; junction bases with no gene match: 4. CDR1 is LNHDA and CDR2 is SQIVND in the germline V gene (reference sequence). Partial CDR3 DNA: TGTGCCAGTAGTAATTTAGCGGGGGGGGCAGATACG. Translation gives CASSNLAGGADT. From start to end, the CDR3 is CASSNLAGGADTQYF. Drawing the rest from reference TRBV19 and TRBJ2-3, the complete variable domain is DGGITQSPKYLFRKEGQNVTLSCEQNLNHDAMYWYRQDPGQGLRLIYYSQIVNDFQKGDIAEGYSVSREKKESFPLTVTSAQKNPTAFYLCASSNLAGGADTQYFGPGTRLTVL.

The table lists this clone with many counts. The read gets to within 3 residues of the CDR3 end, and the germline J gene fills in the rest. V is TRBV19 and J is TRBJ2-7; 11 bases agree with TRBD2. Germline assignment: CDR1 LNHDA and CDR2 SQIVND (reference sequence). J lost 5 bases, V lost 6 bases, and 6 bases had no gene match. This CDR3 is 14 amino acids long. The CDR3 loop is CASSRLAGLNEQYF. CDR3 DNA (partial): TGTGCCAGTAGCCGACTAGCGGGACTGAACGAG.

This clone was recorded many times. Read data end 3 residues before the CDR3 end; the end is taken from the germline J gene. This chain connects TRBV5-1 to TRBJ2-7, with a possible D match to TRBD1 (5 bases). CDR3 length equals 14 residues. V lost 5 bases, J lost 2 bases, and 14 bases lay in between. Germline CDR1 reads SGHRS; CDR2 reads YFSETQ. CDR3 DNA (partial): TGCGCCAGCAGATACAATACAGGAACCTACGAG. Translated, it gives CASRYNTGTYE. The full CDR3 reads CASRYNTGTYEQYF.

This clone was found many times. The read terminates 3 residues before the CDR3 end, so the remaining end is supplied by the germline J gene. The chain recombines TRBV19 with TRBJ2-5, with D perhaps matching TRBD1 (5 bases). Per germline, CDR1 LNHDA and CDR2 SQIVND (reference sequence). V lost 1 base and J lost 3, with 9 bases in between. This CDR3 has 14 amino acids. CDR3 DNA, as far as it was read: TGTGCCAGTAGTATAGTAGTAGGGGAAGAGACC. Translated, it gives CASSIVVGEET. The entire CDR3 is CASSIVVGEETQYF. The variable domain in full, with the rest retrieved from reference TRBV19 and TRBJ2-5, is DGGITQSPKYLFRKEGQNVTLSCEQNLNHDAMYWYRQDPGQGLRLIYYSQIVNDFQKGDIAEGYSVSREKKESFPLTVTSAQKNPTAFYLCASSIVVGEETQYFGPGTRLLVL.

There are many counts of this clone. The CDR3 is cut off 3 residues early in the read; its end comes from the germline J gene. The J gene is TRBJ2-2, the V gene TRBV10-3; D is perhaps TRBD2 (6 bases). The germline V gene encodes CDR1 ENHRY and CDR2 SYGVKD. Between the trimmed V and J ends, which lost 5 bases and 0 bases, there was a span of 13 bases. The CDR3 has 16 amino acids. CDR3 DNA, as far as it was read: TGTGCCATCAGTAACCAGCGGGTTACGAACACCGGGGAG. Protein product: CAISNQRVTNTGE. The full CDR3 reads CAISNQRVTNTGELFF.

This clone was recorded at least ten times. The sequenced fragment ends 3 residues before the CDR3 boundary, so the rest is inferred from the germline J gene. J is TRBJ2-2 and V is TRBV12-3 or TRBV12-4, with 7 positions matching TRBD2. Germline trimming cut 3 bases from V and 4 bases from J; bases unmatched to any gene: 11. The CDR3 runs 17 residues. The CDR3 bases that were read are TGTGCCAGCAGTTTGTGGTCTGGCGGGAGTTCCACCGGGGAG. It specifies CASSLWSGGSSTGE. The whole CDR3 sequence reads CASSLWSGGSSTGELFF.

A remark on this clone: The read gets to within 3 residues of the CDR3 end, and the germline J gene fills in the rest. This chain joins TRBV7-2 and TRBJ1-3, with D uncertain. The ends were cut back, 0 bases at V and 8 bases at J, with 11 bases in the middle. The germline CDR1 and CDR2 sequences are SGHTA and FQGNSA. The CDR3 sequence is 14 residues long. The CDR3 loop is CASSLAGEGHTIYF. The covered CDR3 bases are TGTGCCAGCAGCTTAGCCGGGGAAGGCCACACC.

The CDR3 DNA, read in part, is TGTGCCAGCAGCCTCGACAGGGGGCACACAGATACG. It specifies CASSLDRGHTDT. The full CDR3 reads CASSLDRGHTDTQYF. This chain links TRBV11-1 with TRBJ2-3; 10 bases match TRBD1. The read halts 3 residues ahead of the CDR3 end, with the missing end drawn from the germline J gene. Germline values: CDR1 SGHAT, CDR2 FQDESV (reference sequence). This CDR3 is 15 amino acids long. The V segment lost 5 bases and the J segment 2 bases; nucleotides outside the gene matches: 4.

This clone appeared many times. CDR3 loop: CASSFGDYQETQYF. CDR3 DNA, as far as it was read: TGTGCCAGCAGCTTCGGGGACTACCAAGAGACC. The rearrangement uses TRBV7-2 and TRBJ2-5, with D possibly matching TRBD2 (6 bases). The read ends 3 residues shy of where the CDR3 ends; the end is completed using the germline J gene. The CDR3 loop spans 14 amino acids. Germline CDR1 and CDR2: SGHTA and FQGNSA. Deletions cut 3 bases from V and 0 bases from J, with 8 bases between. The whole variable domain, filled in from reference TRBV7-2 and TRBJ2-5, reads GAGVSQSPSNKVTEKGKDVELRCDPISGHTALYWYRQSLGQGLEFLIYFQGNSAPDKSGLPSDRFSAERTGGSVSTLTIQRTQQEDSAVYLCASSFGDYQETQYFGPGTRLLVL.

This clone was counted ten times or more. The CDR3 end is not reached by the read, which stops 3 residues before it; the germline J gene fills it in. The chain is built from TRBV7-2 and TRBJ2-4; 8 positions agree with TRBD2. Per germline, CDR1 SGHTA and CDR2 FQGNSA. V gave up 5 bases and J gave up 5 bases; unmatched junction bases: 2. The CDR3 runs to 13 residues. CDR3 DNA, as far as it was read: TGTGCCAGCAGCCGGGGACTAGAAAACATT. Its translation: CASSRGLENI. The full CDR3 protein reads CASSRGLENIQYF.

At least ten counts were recorded for this clone. The read terminates 3 residues ahead of where the CDR3 ends, so the germline J gene completes it. The gene calls are TRBV20-1 and TRBJ2-3; D is perhaps TRBD2 (6 bases). The CDR3 is 17 amino acids. V shed 4 bases and J shed 3 bases, with 23 bases lying between them. The germline V gene encodes CDR1 DFQATT and CDR2 SNEGSKA (reference sequence). This CDR3 is CSATGTAEPPRTDTQYF. CDR3 bases read: TGCAGTGCTACCGGGACTGCCGAACCCCCTAGGACAGATACG.

Ten or more counts support this clone. The read gets to within 3 residues of the CDR3 end, and the germline J gene fills in the rest. The gene calls are TRBV14 and TRBJ2-7, with no clear D. Germline V lookup: CDR1 SGHDN, CDR2 FVKESK. The CDR3 has 15 amino acids. The V and J ends lost 2 bases and 2 bases respectively, with 13 bases between them. The part of the CDR3 DNA that was read is TGTGCCAGCAGCCAATTATGGCATCGCCCCTACGAG. Translating it yields CASSQLWHRPYE. The CDR3 reads in full as CASSQLWHRPYEQYF.

This clone was recorded at least ten times. The read falls 3 residues short of the CDR3 end, and the missing part is taken from the germline J gene. The J gene is TRBJ2-3, the V gene TRBV7-3; D is possibly TRBD1 (6 bases). Trimming took 2 bases from V and 2 from J, leaving 11 bases between them. CDR1 and CDR2 (germline): SGHTA, FQGTGA. The CDR3 runs 15 residues. The chain's CDR3 is CASSLQGTFTDTQYF. The sequenced part of the CDR3 DNA is TGTGCCAGCAGCTTACAGGGGACCTTCACAGATACG.

This clone was counted at least ten times. Sequencing ends 3 residues short of the CDR3 end; the germline J gene provides the rest. The chain is built from TRBV9 and TRBJ2-1; 9 bases map to TRBD1. CDR3 length equals 15 residues. The V gene end was trimmed by 3 bases and the J gene end by 5 bases; junction bases not matched to a gene: 6. In germline, CDR1 is SGDLS, CDR2 YYNGEE. CDR3 bases read: TGTGCCAGCAGCGACATCCGGGACAGGGACAATGAG. Protein sequence: CASSDIRDRDNE. The whole CDR3 sequence is CASSDIRDRDNEQFF.

This clone was counted at least ten times. The CDR3 end is not reached by the read, which stops 3 residues before it; the germline J gene fills it in. The rearrangement uses TRBV28 and TRBJ2-1, with 9 bases fitting TRBD2. The CDR3 has 14 residues. Looked up from germline, CDR1 is MDHEN and CDR2 is SYDVKM. Trimming cost V 3 bases and J 4 bases; bases outside gene matches: 1. CDR3 DNA, as far as it was read: TGTGCCAGCAGTTTCCTAGCGGGATACAATGAG. Amino acids: CASSFLAGYNE. The whole CDR3 sequence reads CASSFLAGYNEQFF.

This clone was seen ten or more times. The CDR3 spells CASGLATGGRNQPQHF. The sequenced part of the CDR3 DNA is TGTGCTAGTGGTTTGGCGACAGGGGGAAGGAATCAGCCC. The J gene is TRBJ1-5, the V gene TRBV12-5, with 9 bases identical to TRBD1. The observed sequence ends 3 residues before the CDR3 terminus, with the missing tail filled in from the germline J gene. Germline trimming cut 1 base from V and 4 bases from J; bases unmatched to any gene: 5. The CDR3 contains 16 residues. CDR1 is LGHNT, CDR2 FRNRAP, per germline.

This clone was counted many times. The CDR3 extends 3 residues past the end of the read, so its final part is completed from the germline J gene. The rearrangement joins TRBV20-1 to TRBJ2-4, with D possibly matching TRBD1 (5 bases). This CDR3 region has 13 residues. Trimming shortened V by 6 bases and J by 5 bases, and 14 bases separated the two germline ends. CDR1 and CDR2 from the germline V gene are DFQATT and SNEGSKA (reference sequence). The CDR3 spells CSAVRQIENIQYF. The covered CDR3 bases are TGCAGTGCCGTCCGACAGATAGAAAACATT.

This clone occurred many times. Read coverage stops 3 residues before the CDR3 terminus; the germline J gene supplies the remainder. The V gene is TRBV18, the J gene TRBJ2-3; no reliable D call. In germline, CDR1 is KGHSH, CDR2 LQKENI. The V and J ends lost 3 bases and 4 bases respectively, with 8 bases between them. This CDR3 is built from 13 residues. CDR3 DNA (partial): TGTGCCAGCTCACCTTCAGAACCAGATACG. It yields the protein CASSPSEPDT. The entire CDR3 is CASSPSEPDTQYF.

The table lists this clone with many counts. The read is 3 residues too short to cover the CDR3 end, so that end is filled in from the germline J gene. The chain is built from TRBV28 and TRBJ1-2; TRBD1 matches at 11 bases. Germline V lookup: CDR1 MDHEN, CDR2 SYDVKM. With 6 bases clipped from V and 6 bases from J, the junction kept 6 bases outside the gene matches. CDR3 length: 14 amino acids. The DNA read from the CDR3 is TGTGCCAGCAGCCTTCGGACAGGGGGCAATGGC. This sequence encodes CASSLRTGGNG. From start to end, the CDR3 is CASSLRTGGNGYTF.

This clone was recorded a few times. CDR3 loop: CASSYLQTGGFTDTYTF. The sequenced part of the CDR3 DNA is TGTGCCAGCAGTTACCTTCAGACAGGGGGCTTTACAGATACC. The rearrangement links TRBV6-2 or TRBV6-3 to TRBJ1-2; 10 bases line up with TRBD1. The CDR3 extends 3 residues past the end of the read, so its final part is completed from the germline J gene. Germline lookup yields CDR1 MNHEY and CDR2 SVGEGT. The CDR3 is made up of 17 amino acids.

This clone was detected many times. The sequence runs out 3 residues before the end of the CDR3; the remainder is reconstructed from the germline J gene. The chain employs TRBV20-1 and TRBJ2-5; D gene ambiguous. Trimming took 5 bases from V and 0 from J, leaving 13 bases between them. Germline V gene sequence: CDR1 DFQATT, CDR2 SNEGSKA (reference sequence). This CDR3 is 14 amino acids long. The CDR3: CSASSLLYQETQYF. The CDR3 DNA, read in part, is TGCAGTGCTTCCTCCCTTCTGTACCAAGAGACC.

The sample holds many counts of this clone. The CDR3 end is not reached by the read, which stops 3 residues before it; the germline J gene fills it in. The V gene is TRBV20-1, the J gene TRBJ2-1; 10 bases are shared with TRBD2. Germline-derived CDR1 and CDR2 are DFQATT and SNEGSKA (reference sequence). This CDR3 has 14 residues. The chain's CDR3 is CSNLLAGQYNEQFF. CDR3 DNA (partial): TGCAGCAACCTACTAGCGGGGCAATACAATGAG.

There are many counts of this clone. Read coverage stops 3 residues before the CDR3 terminus; the germline J gene supplies the remainder. The rearrangement uses TRBV5-1 and TRBJ2-1; 11 bases are a match to TRBD2. Germline trimming cut 1 base from V and 6 bases from J; bases unmatched to any gene: 9. The CDR3 sequence is 17 residues long. Germline loops: CDR1 SGHRS, CDR2 YFSETQ. The DNA read from the CDR3 is TGCGCCAGCAGCTTGTCTGTCGTAGCGGGAGGGGGCAATGAG. Amino acids: CASSLSVVAGGGNE. The full CDR3 protein is CASSLSVVAGGGNEQFF.

This clone has a count of ten or more. The sequenced fragment ends 3 residues before the CDR3 boundary, so the rest is inferred from the germline J gene. This chain uses TRBV19 with TRBJ1-5, with no clear D. The CDR3 loop spans 12 amino acids. V lost 3 bases and J lost 6, with 6 bases in between. Germline V gene data show CDR1 as LNHDA and CDR2 as SQIVND (reference sequence). The sequenced CDR3 bases are TGTGCCAGTAGTATTTCGGGTCAGCCC. It specifies CASSISGQP. The entire CDR3 sequence reads CASSISGQPQHF.